This TCR beta chain came from a study of control samples from healthy donors and cancer patients. The data were produced by immunoSEQ multiplex PCR, yet TCRdb's version contains in-frame clones alone and is incomplete. The repertoire consists of 150,000 to 170,000 clones, with roughly 94% occurring once and the leading ten covering 5.7%. Per germline, CDR1 SNHLY and CDR2 FYNNEI. The CDR3 consists of 16 residues. The V end lost 1 base, the J end lost 0 bases, and 11 bases lay between the germline ends. The chain joins TRBV2 to TRBJ2-3; a weak D match, TRBD1 (5 bases). Sequenced material: blood. The receptor was isolated from a middle-aged man in good health. CDR3 sequence (DNA): TGTGCCAGCAGTGAAGATTTAGGGGCTAGCACAGATACGCAGTATTTT. Protein product: CASSEDLGASTDTQYF.